The clone carrying this TCR beta chain was counted many times. The antigen is not known. This record belongs to a study of T cells in Graves' hyperthyroidism and ophthalmopathy. Study conclusions and caveats: Most expanded thyroid clonotypes above 0.001 also appeared in blood.

Regions amplified from RNA transcripts were the TCR beta CDR3 regions. Researchers ran a first-round RT-PCR on the TCR CDR3 using the HTBI primer set. TCRdb itself ran the multiplex PCR reads through MiXCR, one entry per CDR3 protein. This table has over 650,000 distinct CDR3 sequences, 15% to 20% appearing once. Looked up from germline, CDR1 is MDHEN and CDR2 is SYDVKM. This CDR3 region has 16 residues. The V end was cut by 7 bases, the J end by 4 bases, with 20 bases between. The receptor was derived from a man between 18 and 35 years old with Graves' hyperthyroidism. The chain is built from TRBV28 and TRBJ2-1; maybe TRBD1 (5 bases). Sequencing was performed on blood. CDR3 nucleotide sequence: TGTGCCAGCACCGACGGGTTCCAGGGCCTATACAATGAGCAGTTCTTC. It yields the protein CASTDGFQGLYNEQFF.